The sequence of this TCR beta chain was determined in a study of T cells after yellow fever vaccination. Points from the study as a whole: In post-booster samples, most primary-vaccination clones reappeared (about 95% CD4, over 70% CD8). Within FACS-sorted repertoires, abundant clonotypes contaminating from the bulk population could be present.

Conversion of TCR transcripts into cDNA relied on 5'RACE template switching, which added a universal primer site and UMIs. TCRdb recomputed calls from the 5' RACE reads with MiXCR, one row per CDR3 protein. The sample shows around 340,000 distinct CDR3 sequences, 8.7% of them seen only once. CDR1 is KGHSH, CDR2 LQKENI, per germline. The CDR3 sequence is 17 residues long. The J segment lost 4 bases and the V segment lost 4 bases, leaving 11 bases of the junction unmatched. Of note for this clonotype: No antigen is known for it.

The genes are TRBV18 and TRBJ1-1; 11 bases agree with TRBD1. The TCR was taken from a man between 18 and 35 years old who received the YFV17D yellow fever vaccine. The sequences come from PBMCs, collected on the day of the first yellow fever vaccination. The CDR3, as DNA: TGTGCCAGCTCACAGGACAGGGGGCTATCTTCGGGCACTGAAGCTTTCTTT. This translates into CASSQDRGLSSGTEAFF.